Included here is one T cell receptor beta chain sequence, with context. The antigen is unknown. No conserved phenylalanine or tryptophan is present at the end of the CDR3, so a read error is the likely explanation. TCRdb fed the 5' RACE reads into MiXCR, producing one record per CDR3 protein. The sample shows about 55,000 distinct CDR3 sequences, more than 8% of them seen only once. These data belong to a study of T-cell memory formation after mild COVID-19. For the study at large: The TCR clusters were mostly specific to one donor.

Study results and limitations: Clones shrinking from day 15 to 85 showed even CD4/CD8 mixes; later expanders tilted CD4+. The authors left the SARS-CoV-2 specificity of second-wave clones peaking on day 37 unconfirmed. Some SARS-CoV-2-responding clones were already detected in memory before infection.

This sequence originates from a man in his late teens or twenties who had mild COVID-19 (a few samples of this study predate the infection). Cell type and time point are not known. Sequenced material: PBMCs or a T cell subset sorted from them (not recorded which).

CDR3 nucleotide sequence: TGTGCCAGCAGCTTTTCAGGGGGCTATGGCTACACCTTA. Amino acid sequence: CASSFSGGYGYTL. The rearrangement uses TRBV7-3 and TRBJ1-2, with TRBD1 identical over 7 bases. The germline V gene encodes CDR1 SGHTA and CDR2 FQGTGA. V lost 3 bases to trimming and J lost 4 bases; unmatched junction nucleotides: 2. The CDR3 consists of 13 residues.